This is a list of T cell receptor beta chains from one sample in a study of T cell changes during pregnancy in multiple sclerosis. Produced via immunoSEQ multiplex PCR; TCRdb's table is partial and in-frame only. In the table there are 120,000 or so clones, approximately 93% of which are singletons. Sample: peripheral blood, taken before pregnancy. These TCRs come from a female donor with multiple sclerosis, enrolled in a pregnancy study. Both conserved end residues are part of each CDR3. D genes are given only for firm matches. Some rows mark clone size as missing; the rest say once, few, many or name a class of expanded clone.

V gene	clone size	CDR3 length	D gene	J gene	CDR3 DNA	CDR3 protein
TRBV19	NA	14	NA	TRBJ2-1	TGTGCCAGTAGTCCCCGCGGATCCTACAATGAGCAGTTCTTC	CASSPRGSYNEQFF
TRBV7-9	NA	18	TRBD2	TRBJ2-3	TGTGCCAGCAGCTTAGCCGGTCGGACTAGCGGGGTGGTGGATACGCAGTATTTT	CASSLAGRTSGVVDTQYF
TRBV5-6	once	16	NA	TRBJ2-6	TGTGCCAGCACCCGGATCTCGGGCTCTGGGGCCAACGTCCTGACTTTC	CASTRISGSGANVLTF
TRBV27	NA	13	NA	TRBJ2-1	TGTGCCAGCAGCCTGGTAGCGGCCGAGGAGCAGTTCTTC	CASSLVAAEEQFF
TRBV11-1	NA	15	TRBD2	TRBJ2-1	TGTGCCAGCAGCTCCGGGACTAGCGGGAGATATGAGCAGTTCTTC	CASSSGTSGRYEQFF
TRBV6-6	once	13	TRBD2	TRBJ2-1	TGTGCCAGCAGTTACCAGCGGGAGCATGAGCAGTTCTTC	CASSYQREHEQFF
TRBV6-5	NA	14	NA	TRBJ2-4	TGTGCCAGCAGTCAAAGACAGGCTGTAGACATTCAGTACTTC	CASSQRQAVDIQYF
TRBV6-1	NA	14	TRBD1	TRBJ1-5	TGTGCCAGCAGGCCAGGGACAGCAAATCAGCCCCAGCATTTT	CASRPGTANQPQHF
TRBV29-1	NA	13	NA	TRBJ2-7	TGCAGCGCCTTACCACCTGTAGCCAACGAGCAGTACTTC	CSALPPVANEQYF
TRBV21-1	NA	15	NA	TRBJ1-2	TGTGCCAGCAGCAAAAGAAGCGGGGTCAACTATGGCTACACCTTC	CASSKRSGVNYGYTF
TRBV23-1	NA	16	NA	TRBJ2-4	TGCGCCAGCAGTCACCCACAGGTTCTAGCCAAAAACATTCAGTACTTC	CASSHPQVLAKNIQYF
TRBV14	NA	14	TRBD1	TRBJ1-5	TGTGCCAGCAGCCGACAGGGCGCTAATCAGCCCCAGCATTTT	CASSRQGANQPQHF
TRBV5-4	NA	13	NA	TRBJ2-5	TGTGCCAGCAGCGACGGGACTTACAAGACCCAGTACTTC	CASSDGTYKTQYF
TRBV2	NA	16	NA	TRBJ1-6	TGTGCCAGCAGTGAAGCCAGGGCAAGGCATAATTCACCCCTCCACTTT	CASSEARARHNSPLHF
TRBV2	NA	15	TRBD1	TRBJ2-5	TGTGCCAGCAGGGGCACAGGGGGGTTCCAAGAGACCCAGTACTTC	CASRGTGGFQETQYF
TRBV5-6	NA	14	NA	TRBJ2-7	TGTGCCAGCAGCTTCCAGGGGCCTCTGAGAGAGCAGTACTTC	CASSFQGPLREQYF
TRBV5-4	NA	15	TRBD1	TRBJ2-3	TGTGCCAGCAGCTTTCCCGACAGGGCGGCAGATACGCAGTATTTT	CASSFPDRAADTQYF
TRBV5-1	NA	17	TRBD2	TRBJ2-5	TGCGCCAGCAGCTACGGACTAGCGGGGGCCCAGGTAGAGACCCAGTACTTC	CASSYGLAGAQVETQYF
TRBV7-9	NA	16	TRBD1	TRBJ1-5	TGTGCCAGCAGCAATGAAAGACAGGGATACAATCAGCCCCAGCATTTT	CASSNERQGYNQPQHF
TRBV2	NA	14	NA	TRBJ2-7	TGTGCCAGCAGTGGCCGGAGGGCCGCCTACGAGCAGTACTTC	CASSGRRAAYEQYF
TRBV7-9	once	16	NA	TRBJ1-2	TGTGCCAGCAGCTTAGCGCGGGGGGGGACTAACTATGGCTACACCTTC	CASSLARGGTNYGYTF
TRBV29-1	NA	14	NA	TRBJ2-7	TGCAGCGTTGGGCCGGCAGCGGCCTCCTACGAGCAGTACTTC	CSVGPAAASYEQYF
TRBV19	NA	13	TRBD1	TRBJ1-1	TGTGCCAGTAGTACTGAACAGGGGTCGCAAGCTTTCTTT	CASSTEQGSQAFF